The rows below give T cell receptor beta chains drawn from one sample of a study of vaccination effects on CD4 cells after COVID-19. Assay used: immunoSEQ multiplex PCR; TCRdb lists only in-frame clones, some missing. The profile shows roughly 13,000 clones, 55% to 85% of them singletons. These receptors are not linked to any known antigen. The sequencing here drew on CD4+ T cells from PBMCs cultured with SARS-CoV-2 spike peptides, taken after COVID-19 vaccination. The receptors stem from a human donor who received a COVID-19 vaccine. CDR3s include the opening cysteine and the closing phenylalanine or tryptophan. D genes are given only for firm matches. Size is stated for part of the rows, as once, few or many counts, or as a class when the clone is expanded.

CDR3 length: 13; D gene: .; J gene: TRBJ2-1; V gene: TRBV11-2; clone size: .; CDR3 DNA: TGTGCCAGCAGCTCCAATGGGCGGGATGAGCAGTTCTTC; CDR3 protein: CASSSNGRDEQFF
CDR3 length: 13; D gene: .; J gene: TRBJ1-2; V gene: TRBV5-6; clone size: .; CDR3 DNA: TGTGCCAGCAGCTATGGACCCTACAGCGGCTACACCTTC; CDR3 protein: CASSYGPYSGYTF
CDR3 length: 15; D gene: TRBD2; J gene: TRBJ2-7; V gene: TRBV7-8; clone size: .; CDR3 DNA: TGTGCCAGCAGCCTTCGACTAGCGGGGAGGGGCGAGCAGTACTTC; CDR3 protein: CASSLRLAGRGEQYF
CDR3 length: 16; D gene: .; J gene: TRBJ1-5; V gene: TRBV6-2/TRBV6-3; clone size: .; CDR3 DNA: TGTGCCAGCAGTCCAGGCGGGGACGGTCTCAATCAGCCCCAGCATTTT; CDR3 protein: CASSPGGDGLNQPQHF
CDR3 length: 14; D gene: TRBD1; J gene: TRBJ2-7; V gene: TRBV25-1; clone size: .; CDR3 DNA: TGTGCCAGCAGTCAACAGGGGGCCGGGTACGAGCAGTACTTC; CDR3 protein: CASSQQGAGYEQYF
CDR3 length: 16; D gene: .; J gene: TRBJ1-5; V gene: TRBV10-3; clone size: few; CDR3 DNA: TGTGCCATCAGCCCCGGGAAGGGGGTAATCAATCAGCCCCAGCATTTT; CDR3 protein: CAISPGKGVINQPQHF
CDR3 length: 12; D gene: .; J gene: TRBJ2-3; V gene: TRBV24-1; clone size: few; CDR3 DNA: TGTGCCACCGAGGGGACCCTGGATACGCAGTATTTT; CDR3 protein: CATEGTLDTQYF
CDR3 length: 14; D gene: .; J gene: TRBJ1-1; V gene: TRBV18; clone size: large; CDR3 DNA: TGTGCCAGCTCACCGGCAGGGACGAACACTGAAGCTTTCTTT; CDR3 protein: CASSPAGTNTEAFF
CDR3 length: 18; D gene: .; J gene: TRBJ2-2; V gene: TRBV4-1; clone size: .; CDR3 DNA: TGCGCCAGCAGCCAAGAATCTATCCGAGGGTTTAGGCCCGGGGAGCTGTTTTTT; CDR3 protein: CASSQESIRGFRPGELFF
CDR3 length: 20; D gene: .; J gene: TRBJ2-3; V gene: TRBV4-1; clone size: .; CDR3 DNA: TGCGCCAGCAGCCAAGATCTGGGGGCGCGATCCCGGTTCCGCACAGATACGCAGTATTTT; CDR3 protein: CASSQDLGARSRFRTDTQYF
CDR3 length: 15; D gene: TRBD1; J gene: TRBJ2-7; V gene: TRBV5-5; clone size: .; CDR3 DNA: TGTGCCAGCAGCTCCGACCGGGACAGGCCCTACGAGCAGTACTTC; CDR3 protein: CASSSDRDRPYEQYF
CDR3 length: 21; D gene: TRBD2; J gene: TRBJ2-2; V gene: TRBV6-2/TRBV6-3; clone size: .; CDR3 DNA: TGTGCCAGCAGTTACCCCCCACTAGCGGAGATACTCTCTCGGAACACCGGGGAGCTGTTTTTT; CDR3 protein: CASSYPPLAEILSRNTGELFF
CDR3 length: 14; D gene: .; J gene: TRBJ2-2; V gene: TRBV30; clone size: .; CDR3 DNA: TGTGCCTGGATCCAGGGCGCGAACACCGGGGAGCTGTTTTTT; CDR3 protein: CAWIQGANTGELFF
CDR3 length: 15; D gene: .; J gene: TRBJ1-1; V gene: TRBV14; clone size: once; CDR3 DNA: TGTGCCAGCAGCCAAAGGGATAAGTTGAACACTGAAGCTTTCTTT; CDR3 protein: CASSQRDKLNTEAFF
CDR3 length: 13; D gene: TRBD1; J gene: TRBJ1-2; V gene: TRBV28; clone size: once; CDR3 DNA: TGTGCCAGCACCAGGGACAGGCATGGAGGCTACACCTTC; CDR3 protein: CASTRDRHGGYTF
CDR3 length: 15; D gene: .; J gene: TRBJ2-7; V gene: TRBV28; clone size: .; CDR3 DNA: TGTGCCAGCACCCCCGTTACGGGAGTAGTCTACGAGCAGTACTTC; CDR3 protein: CASTPVTGVVYEQYF
CDR3 length: 17; D gene: TRBD2; J gene: TRBJ2-1; V gene: TRBV4-2; clone size: .; CDR3 DNA: TGTGCCAGCAGCCATGACGTGACTAGCGGAGACTACAATGAGCAGTTCTTC; CDR3 protein: CASSHDVTSGDYNEQFF
CDR3 length: 16; D gene: .; J gene: TRBJ1-2; V gene: TRBV30; clone size: .; CDR3 DNA: TGTGCCTGGAGGACGTTCCGGGACGGCCAATACTATGGCTACACCTTC; CDR3 protein: CAWRTFRDGQYYGYTF
CDR3 length: 11; D gene: TRBD1; J gene: TRBJ1-2; V gene: TRBV20-1; clone size: .; CDR3 DNA: TGCAGTGCTAGTCTGATGACAGGGCTGGCCTTC; CDR3 protein: CSASLMTGLAF
CDR3 length: 15; D gene: .; J gene: TRBJ1-2; V gene: TRBV5-1; clone size: .; CDR3 DNA: TGCGCCAGCAGCTTGGCTACAGGGAACTACTATGGCTACACCTTC; CDR3 protein: CASSLATGNYYGYTF
CDR3 length: 17; D gene: TRBD1; J gene: TRBJ2-5; V gene: TRBV19; clone size: few; CDR3 DNA: TGTGCCAGTAGTATATCAAGGGGGCGCGTCGGAGGAGAGACCCAGTACTTC; CDR3 protein: CASSISRGRVGGETQYF
CDR3 length: 14; D gene: .; J gene: TRBJ2-1; V gene: TRBV27; clone size: .; CDR3 DNA: TGTGCCAGCAGTCCGCATCATGGGGTGAGGACGCAGTTCTTC; CDR3 protein: CASSPHHGVRTQFF
CDR3 length: 15; D gene: TRBD1; J gene: TRBJ2-3; V gene: TRBV6-2/TRBV6-3; clone size: .; CDR3 DNA: TGTGCCAGCAGTCCCTGGACAGGGGATACAGATACGCAGTATTTT; CDR3 protein: CASSPWTGDTDTQYF
CDR3 length: 14; D gene: .; J gene: TRBJ1-4; V gene: TRBV27; clone size: few; CDR3 DNA: TGTGCCAGCAGTCCCAAGATATTTGGTGAAAAACTGTTTTTT; CDR3 protein: CASSPKIFGEKLFF
CDR3 length: 15; D gene: TRBD1; J gene: TRBJ1-2; V gene: TRBV2; clone size: few; CDR3 DNA: TGTGCCAGCAGCCCCCGCCGACAGGGGGTCTATGGCTACACCTTC; CDR3 protein: CASSPRRQGVYGYTF
CDR3 length: 16; D gene: .; J gene: TRBJ2-3; V gene: TRBV5-5; clone size: .; CDR3 DNA: TGTGCCAGCAGCTTTCCCGCGAGCGCCAGCACAGATACGCAGTATTTT; CDR3 protein: CASSFPASASTDTQYF
CDR3 length: 14; D gene: TRBD1; J gene: TRBJ1-2; V gene: TRBV5-1; clone size: once; CDR3 DNA: TGCGCCAGCAGCCCGGGACAGGGGAACTATGGCTACACCTTC; CDR3 protein: CASSPGQGNYGYTF
CDR3 length: 14; D gene: .; J gene: TRBJ2-2; V gene: TRBV7-2; clone size: .; CDR3 DNA: TGTGCCAGCAGCCTACAGCCAAACACCGGGGAGCTGTTTTTT; CDR3 protein: CASSLQPNTGELFF
CDR3 length: 14; D gene: .; J gene: TRBJ1-1; V gene: TRBV3-1/TRBV3-2; clone size: .; CDR3 DNA: TGTGCCAGCAGCCCCTCCCAAATGAACACTGAAGCTTTCTTT; CDR3 protein: CASSPSQMNTEAFF
CDR3 length: 14; D gene: TRBD1; J gene: TRBJ1-2; V gene: TRBV7-9; clone size: once; CDR3 DNA: TGTGCCAGCAGCCCAAGACAGGGGGTAGCTGGCTACACCTTC; CDR3 protein: CASSPRQGVAGYTF
CDR3 length: 15; D gene: .; J gene: TRBJ2-1; V gene: TRBV13; clone size: .; CDR3 DNA: TGTGCCAGCAGCTTGGGTCCGAGCTCCTACAATGAGCAGTTCTTC; CDR3 protein: CASSLGPSSYNEQFF
CDR3 length: 14; D gene: TRBD1; J gene: TRBJ1-6; V gene: TRBV27; clone size: .; CDR3 DNA: TGTGCCAGCAGCATCCGGGACAGGGATTCACCCCTCCACTTT; CDR3 protein: CASSIRDRDSPLHF
CDR3 length: 14; D gene: .; J gene: TRBJ2-2; V gene: TRBV4-2; clone size: few; CDR3 DNA: TGTGCCAGCAGCCAAGATTTAAAACCCGGGGAGCTGTTTTTT; CDR3 protein: CASSQDLKPGELFF
CDR3 length: 14; D gene: TRBD1; J gene: TRBJ1-6; V gene: TRBV4-1; clone size: .; CDR3 DNA: TGCGCCAGCAGCCAGACAGGGCTAAATTCACCCCTCCACTTT; CDR3 protein: CASSQTGLNSPLHF
CDR3 length: 11; D gene: .; J gene: TRBJ2-1; V gene: TRBV20-1; clone size: once; CDR3 DNA: TGCAGTGCTAGAAAGGTGAATGAGCAGTTCTTC; CDR3 protein: CSARKVNEQFF
CDR3 length: 15; D gene: .; J gene: TRBJ2-3; V gene: TRBV5-1; clone size: .; CDR3 DNA: TGCGCCAGCACGGGAAGGGGAACTGCACAAGATACGCAGTATTTT; CDR3 protein: CASTGRGTAQDTQYF
CDR3 length: 19; D gene: .; J gene: TRBJ1-1; V gene: TRBV5-1; clone size: .; CDR3 DNA: TGCGCCAGCAACTTACGCGGGGCAGGGTCTCCTTCGCCGAACACTGAAGCTTTCTTT; CDR3 protein: CASNLRGAGSPSPNTEAFF
CDR3 length: 17; D gene: .; J gene: TRBJ1-6; V gene: TRBV6-6; clone size: .; CDR3 DNA: TGTGCCAGCAGTCGGAGGGGACCTAGCTCCTATAATTCACCCCTCCACTTT; CDR3 protein: CASSRRGPSSYNSPLHF
CDR3 length: 13; D gene: .; J gene: TRBJ2-1; V gene: TRBV7-8; clone size: .; CDR3 DNA: TGTGCCAGCAGCTCACCGACTAGGGTTGAGCAGTTCTTC; CDR3 protein: CASSSPTRVEQFF
CDR3 length: 12; D gene: .; J gene: TRBJ2-7; V gene: TRBV27; clone size: .; CDR3 DNA: TGTGCCAATAGAGGGAGCGGCTACGAGCAGTACTTC; CDR3 protein: CANRGSGYEQYF
CDR3 length: 14; D gene: .; J gene: TRBJ1-6; V gene: TRBV23-1; clone size: .; CDR3 DNA: TGCGCCAGCATCCTGACCAGAGCTCAAGAAACCCTCCACTTT; CDR3 protein: CASILTRAQETLHF
CDR3 length: 14; D gene: TRBD2; J gene: TRBJ2-7; V gene: TRBV20-1; clone size: .; CDR3 DNA: TGCAGTGCTAGTCCCGGGAGGCACTCCTACGAGCAGTACTTC; CDR3 protein: CSASPGRHSYEQYF
CDR3 length: 14; D gene: .; J gene: TRBJ1-4; V gene: TRBV6-1; clone size: .; CDR3 DNA: TGTGCCAGCAGTGAAGCGTGGGGGGGCGAAAAACTGTTTTTT; CDR3 protein: CASSEAWGGEKLFF
CDR3 length: 14; D gene: TRBD2; J gene: TRBJ2-5; V gene: TRBV24-1; clone size: .; CDR3 DNA: TGTGCCACCAGTGATTTGATGGGGGGGGAGACCCAGTACTTC; CDR3 protein: CATSDLMGGETQYF
CDR3 length: 12; D gene: .; J gene: TRBJ2-7; V gene: TRBV6-2/TRBV6-3; clone size: .; CDR3 DNA: TGTGCCAGCAGTTACGTTAACTACGAGCAGTACTTC; CDR3 protein: CASSYVNYEQYF
CDR3 length: 15; D gene: TRBD2; J gene: TRBJ2-7; V gene: TRBV30; clone size: .; CDR3 DNA: TGTGCCTGGAGTGGACTAGCGGGAAGCATACGCGAGCAGTACTTC; CDR3 protein: CAWSGLAGSIREQYF
CDR3 length: 14; D gene: .; J gene: TRBJ1-1; V gene: TRBV5-1; clone size: .; CDR3 DNA: TGCGCCAGCAGCCCGGGACACCAAAACACTGAAGCTTTCTTT; CDR3 protein: CASSPGHQNTEAFF
CDR3 length: 15; D gene: .; J gene: TRBJ2-1; V gene: TRBV11-2; clone size: once; CDR3 DNA: TGTGCCAGCCGCAAGTTCGGGACAAGACCCAATGAGCAGTTCTTC; CDR3 protein: CASRKFGTRPNEQFF
CDR3 length: 16; D gene: TRBD1; J gene: TRBJ1-2; V gene: TRBV23-1; clone size: .; CDR3 DNA: TGCGCCAGCAGTCAATCCAGGGACAGGGGGCACTATGGCTACACCTTC; CDR3 protein: CASSQSRDRGHYGYTF
CDR3 length: 13; D gene: .; J gene: TRBJ1-2; V gene: TRBV3-1/TRBV3-2; clone size: few; CDR3 DNA: TGTGCCAGCAGGGGCAGAGAACCCTATGGCTACACCTTC; CDR3 protein: CASRGREPYGYTF
CDR3 length: 15; D gene: .; J gene: TRBJ1-1; V gene: TRBV7-2; clone size: .; CDR3 DNA: TGTGCCAGCAGCCTGTACGGGGTTAAGAACACTGAAGCTTTCTTT; CDR3 protein: CASSLYGVKNTEAFF
CDR3 length: 16; D gene: TRBD2; J gene: TRBJ2-7; V gene: TRBV10-3; clone size: .; CDR3 DNA: TGTGCCATCAGTGAGTCGGGACTAGCGGGAACGGGGGAGCAGTACTTC; CDR3 protein: CAISESGLAGTGEQYF
CDR3 length: 14; D gene: TRBD2; J gene: TRBJ2-7; V gene: TRBV27; clone size: .; CDR3 DNA: TGTGCCAGCAGTTTACGGGAGGGTAACTACGAGCAGTACTTC; CDR3 protein: CASSLREGNYEQYF
CDR3 length: 18; D gene: .; J gene: TRBJ2-7; V gene: TRBV7-2; clone size: .; CDR3 DNA: TGTGCCAGCAGCTTAGGGTCCTCCCCGGGACACCGGAGCTACGAGCAGTACTTC; CDR3 protein: CASSLGSSPGHRSYEQYF